Following are 19 T cell receptor beta chains from one sample sequenced in a study of T cell changes during pregnancy in multiple sclerosis. Produced via immunoSEQ multiplex PCR; TCRdb's table is partial and in-frame only. The repertoire holds some 40,000 clones, with 90% to 95% as singletons. The sample was CD8+ T cells from peripheral blood mononuclear cells, taken in the third trimester of pregnancy. The receptors were gathered from a female donor with multiple sclerosis, enrolled in a pregnancy study.

In its sample, this clone was seen once. The chain employs TRBV5-4 and TRBJ2-1, with 9 nucleotides matching TRBD1. The CDR3 consists of 15 residues. Trimming at V came to 4 bases and at J to 8 bases, leaving 10 bases not matched to a gene. Germline CDR1 is SGHNT and CDR2 is YYREEE (reference sequence). The CDR3 coding sequence is TGTGCCAGCAGCCCCCGGGACAGGGAGGCGGATGAGCAGTTCTTC. Translated, it gives CASSPRDREADEQFF.

This clone has more than one count but fewer than ten. This sequence joins TRBV6-5 and TRBJ2-3; 13 bases fit TRBD2. CDR1 is MNHEY, CDR2 SVGAGI, per germline. J lost 4 bases, V lost 2 bases, and 0 bases had no gene match. The CDR3 runs to 15 residues. The CDR3 DNA reads as TGTGCCAGCAGTTACACTAGCGGGGGGGCAGATACGCAGTATTTT. Translation: CASSYTSGGADTQYF.

A few counts support this clone. In the same sample, other DNA sequences code for this CDR3. The chain has TRBV2 and TRBJ2-7, with D hard to call. Germline V gene lookup returns CDR1 SNHLY and CDR2 FYNNEI. CDR3 length: 14 amino acids. Trimming stripped 3 bases from V and 2 bases from J, with 11 bases between. The chain's CDR3 is CASSEAVGTYEQYF. The CDR3 nucleotides read TGTGCCAGCAGTGAGGCGGTCGGAACCTACGAGCAGTACTTC.

The chain couples TRBV6-6 to TRBJ1-5, with 7 bases matching TRBD1. Germline CDR1 reads MNHNY; CDR2 reads SVGAGI (reference sequence). J gave up 3 bases and V 7 bases, and 6 bases lay outside the gene matches. This CDR3 is built from 14 residues. The CDR3 loop is CASNRGQNNQPQHF. CDR3 coding DNA: TGTGCCAGCAACCGGGGACAGAACAATCAGCCCCAGCATTTT.

The chain joins TRBV4-1 to TRBJ2-1; D not resolved. V was cut by 4 bases and J by 10 bases, with 14 bases left in between. The CDR3 is 13 residues long. CDR1 is MGHRA, CDR2 YSYEKL, per germline. CDR3 loop: CASSPQPRMEQFF. In DNA form, the CDR3 reads TGCGCCAGCAGCCCTCAACCTAGGATGGAGCAGTTCTTC.

This clone was seen once. V and J are TRBV2 and TRBJ2-1; 10 bases align to TRBD2. The CDR3 runs to 16 residues. Per the germline V gene, CDR1 is SNHLY and CDR2 is FYNNEI. V lost 6 bases and J lost 8; bases outside the gene matches: 13. The CDR3 sequence: CASRAQRGGVLDEQFF. The CDR3 region has the DNA TGTGCCAGCAGGGCCCAGCGGGGGGGCGTTTTGGATGAGCAGTTCTTC.

This clone has only one observation. The chain employs TRBV6-6 and TRBJ2-7; a possible D gene is TRBD1 (5 bases). V dropped 5 bases and J dropped 4 bases, with 9 bases sitting between them. The germline gives CDR1 MNHNY, CDR2 SVGAGI (reference sequence). This CDR3 region has 12 residues. In DNA, the CDR3 is TGTGCCAGCAGTCCTGACAGATACGAGCAGTACTTC. Its translation: CASSPDRYEQYF.

This clone was seen just once. The chain carries TRBV6-5 and TRBJ2-5; a possible D gene is TRBD2 (6 bases). The CDR3 covers 15 residues. The ends were cut back, 6 bases at V and 2 bases at J, with 16 bases in the middle. Germline V CDR1 and CDR2: MNHEY, SVGAGI. CDR3 sequence reads: CASSHGGNPQETQYF. The CDR3, as DNA: TGTGCCAGCAGCCACGGCGGGAACCCACAAGAGACCCAGTACTTC.

The J gene is TRBJ1-5, the V gene TRBV7-2; 8 nucleotides align to TRBD1. Losses at the gene ends were 0 bases for V and 7 bases for J; bases not matched to a gene: 8. This CDR3 region has 16 residues. Germline values: CDR1 SGHTA, CDR2 FQGNSA. CDR3 nucleotides: TGTGCCAGCAGCTTAGCCTGGACAGGGTTCGACCAGCCCCAGCATTTT. It specifies CASSLAWTGFDQPQHF. The entire variable domain, with the rest obtained from reference TRBV7-2 and TRBJ1-5, is as follows: GAGVSQSPSNKVTEKGKDVELRCDPISGHTALYWYRQSLGQGLEFLIYFQGNSAPDKSGLPSDRFSAERTGGSVSTLTIQRTQQEDSAVYLCASSLAWTGFDQPQHFGDGTRLSIL.

This clone was detected only once. The chain links TRBV6-5 to TRBJ1-1; possible D gene TRBD1, 5 bases. The CDR3 contains 13 residues. Trimming removed 10 bases at V and 2 bases at J, with 14 bases between. Germline V gene data show CDR1 as MNHEY and CDR2 as SVGAGI. The CDR3, as DNA: TGTGCCACCAACGGGGGGGTTAACACTGAAGCTTTCTTT. Encoded protein: CATNGGVNTEAFF.

On this clone itself: The junction shows a germline mismatch at one end, possibly a read error. In DNA, the CDR3 is TGTGCTAGCAGCTTGACTAGCGGGGACACCGGGGAGCTGTTTTTT. Translation gives CASSLTSGDTGELFF. The chain recombines TRBV7-7 with TRBJ2-2; TRBD2 matches 11 bases. The CDR3 length is 15 residues. The germline gives CDR1 SSHAT, CDR2 FNYEAQ (reference sequence).

The V gene is TRBV6-5, the J gene TRBJ2-1, with D possibly matching TRBD1 (5 bases). The CDR3 has 13 amino acids. V was shortened by 8 bases and J by 1 base, with 9 bases between the two germline ends. CDR1 is MNHEY and CDR2 is SVGAGI in the germline V gene. The CDR3 loop is CASGQGSYNEQFF. In DNA, the CDR3 is TGTGCCAGCGGACAAGGGTCCTACAATGAGCAGTTCTTC.

The chain carries TRBV18 and TRBJ2-1; the D is unclear. The V gene lost 3 bases and the J gene lost 0 bases, with 12 bases spanning the gap. Germline V gene lookup returns CDR1 KGHSH and CDR2 LQKENI. The CDR3 contains 16 residues. The CDR3 is CASSPSSRSSYNEQFF. CDR3 nucleotides: TGTGCCAGCTCACCCTCTAGTAGGAGCTCCTACAATGAGCAGTTCTTC.

J is TRBJ2-1 and V is TRBV7-3; 9 bases agree with TRBD2. Germline values: CDR1 SGHTA, CDR2 FQGTGA. With 1 base clipped from V and 8 bases from J, the junction kept 6 bases outside the gene matches. The CDR3 is 15 amino acids. CDR3 bases: TGTGCCAGCAGCTTAAATGGCGGGGGGGCCGATGAGCAGTTCTTC. Protein: CASSLNGGGADEQFF.

This rearrangement joins TRBV11-1 to TRBJ2-7; weak D call: TRBD1 (6 bases). CDR3 length equals 12 residues. V was clipped by 4 bases and J by 5 bases, with 9 bases between them. Germline CDR1 reads SGHAT; CDR2 reads FQDESV (reference sequence). The CDR3 region is CASSYRVNEQYF. DNA for the CDR3: TGTGCCAGCAGCTACAGGGTTAACGAGCAGTACTTC.

This clone appeared a single time. The chain is built from TRBV11-2 and TRBJ1-4; 8 positions match TRBD1. CDR1 is SGHAT, CDR2 FQNNGV, per germline. The CDR3 covers 14 residues. Losses at the gene ends were 6 bases for V and 1 base for J; bases not matched to a gene: 1. CDR3 amino acids: CASRGTGTNEKLFF. DNA for the CDR3: TGTGCCAGCAGGGGGACAGGAACTAATGAAAAACTGTTTTTT.

The chain links TRBV9 to TRBJ1-2; D gene ambiguous. The CDR3 sequence is 12 residues long. CDR1 is SGDLS and CDR2 is YYNGEE in the germline V gene. V lost 3 bases, J lost 6 bases, and 9 bases lay in between. The DNA for the CDR3 is TGTGCCAGCAGCGGGCTCCTGAATGGCTACACCTTC. It yields the protein CASSGLLNGYTF.

V gene TRBV27 combines with J gene TRBJ2-1, with TRBD1 matching over 8 bases. The germline CDR1 and CDR2 sequences are MNHEY and SMNVEV (reference sequence). The V gene end was trimmed by 5 bases and the J gene end by 4 bases; junction bases not matched to a gene: 10. The CDR3 covers 16 residues. The CDR3 coding sequence is TGTGCCAGCAGTGTCTCTCAGGGGGCAGTTTACAATGAGCAGTTCTTC. Its translation is CASSVSQGAVYNEQFF.

This rearrangement joins TRBV5-1 to TRBJ1-1, with D possibly matching TRBD1 (6 bases). Germline values: CDR1 SGHRS, CDR2 YFSETQ. Between the trimmed V and J ends, which lost 4 bases and 2 bases, there was a span of 18 bases. The CDR3 has 16 amino acids. The CDR3 sequence: CASSHQDPDSNTEAFF. In nucleotides, the CDR3 is TGCGCCAGCAGCCACCAAGACCCGGACAGCAACACTGAAGCTTTCTTT.